A single sample gave rise to the 23 T cell receptor beta chains below, sequenced in a study of beta chain features in type 1 diabetes. Whole-study findings and limits: Shortening of TCRB CDR3s, moderate but significant, appeared in all four CD4+ subsets of Type 1 diabetes patients.

Their recognized antigens are unknown. Expressed TCRB transcripts were sequenced, since all the RNA that had been isolated was reverse transcribed. The table came from immunoSEQ multiplex PCR; TCRdb's copy has only in-frame clones and leaves some out. The sample carries 230,000 or so clones, 15% to 20% recorded once. The source material was naive CD4+ T cells from blood. The receptors originated from a man under 40 with type 1 diabetes.

The chain has TRBV4-3 and TRBJ2-7, with 7 bases fitting TRBD1. The CDR3 has 14 residues. V shed 0 bases and J 6 bases; nucleotides not matched to a gene: 5. Germline CDR1 reads LGHNA; CDR2 reads YSLEER. DNA for the CDR3: TGCGCCAGCAGCCAAGAGACCGAGGGGGCCGAGCAGTACTTC. Translation: CASSQETEGAEQYF.

A remark on this clone: Other nucleotide sequences from this sample produce the same CDR3. The V and J genes are TRBV9 and TRBJ2-3, with D perhaps matching TRBD1 (6 bases). The ends were cut back, 3 bases at V and 4 bases at J, with 12 bases in the middle. Per the germline V gene, CDR1 is SGDLS and CDR2 is YYNGEE. CDR3 length: 14 residues. The CDR3 sequence is CASSATGTSDTQYF. The CDR3 coding sequence is TGTGCCAGCAGCGCTACAGGGACATCAGATACGCAGTATTTT.

This rearrangement joins TRBV21-1 to TRBJ2-7; the table gives TRBD2 as D, unverified against the DNA. TRBV21-1 is classified as a pseudogene. The CDR3 totals 15 residues. CDR3 region: CASSKAEGAPYEQYF. The CDR3 DNA reads as TGTGCCAGCAGCAAAGCTGAGGGAGCCCCCTACGAGCAGTACTTC.

The count of this clone is one. V gene TRBV4-2 combines with J gene TRBJ2-3; no reliable D call. V was trimmed by 0 bases and J by 0 bases, leaving 4 bases between them. CDR1 and CDR2 (germline): LGHNA, YNFKEQ. The CDR3 is made up of 14 amino acids. This chain's CDR3 is CASSQDPSTDTQYF. The CDR3 bases are TGTGCCAGCAGCCAAGATCCTAGCACAGATACGCAGTATTTT.

This clone has just a few counts. The V call is TRBV10-3, the J call TRBJ2-3; no clear D. Deletions cut 3 bases from V and 0 bases from J, with 10 bases between. CDR3 length: 15 residues. Germline-derived CDR1 and CDR2 are ENHRY and SYGVKD. For the CDR3, the DNA is TGTGCCATCAGTGACTCCTTAGGTAGCACAGATACGCAGTATTTT. Translation: CAISDSLGSTDTQYF.

Concerning this clone: It is unclear where the CDR3 begins or ends on the DNA, so no DNA is shown, and the CDR3 is as TCRdb lists it. The chain employs TRBV2 and TRBJ2-1; TRBD1 is the table's D call, not checked against the DNA. A total of 14 residues make up the CDR3, ends included. Per germline, CDR1 SNHLY and CDR2 FYNNEI. The CDR3 sequence is CASILGQGYNEQFF.

This chain uses TRBV7-9 with TRBJ2-4; 7 bases align to TRBD1. After removal of 1 base from V and 4 bases from J, the junction contained 4 bases not matched to a gene. The CDR3 is made up of 15 amino acids. Per germline, CDR1 SEHNR and CDR2 FQNEAQ (reference sequence). DNA of the CDR3: TGTGCCAGCAGCTTAGACAGGGGTGGTAAAAACATTCAGTACTTC. Residues: CASSLDRGGKNIQYF.

CDR3 amino acids: CAWRAQMNTEAFF. For the CDR3, the DNA is TGTGCCTGGAGGGCCCAGATGAACACTGAAGCTTTCTTT. The J gene is TRBJ1-1, the V gene TRBV30; D unresolved. This CDR3 has 13 residues. Trimming removed 3 bases at V and 0 bases at J, with 8 bases between. CDR1 and CDR2 from the germline V gene are GTSNPN and SVGIG (reference sequence). The variable domain in full, with the rest retrieved from reference TRBV30 and TRBJ1-1, is SQTIHQWPATLVQPVGSPLSLECTVEGTSNPNLYWYRQAAGRGLQLLFYSVGIGQISSEVPQNLSASRPQDRQFILSSKKLLLSDSGFYLCAWRAQMNTEAFFGQGTRLTVV.

This clone has just one count. V usage is TRBV4-1 and J usage is TRBJ2-7; no firm D call. V gave up 1 base and J gave up 2 bases, with 9 bases separating them. The V gene's germline CDR1 is MGHRA and CDR2 YSYEKL. The CDR3 runs to 14 residues. The CDR3 here is CASSQVNGPYEQYF. For the CDR3, the DNA is TGCGCCAGCAGCCAAGTGAACGGACCCTACGAGCAGTACTTC.

There are a few counts of this clone. This sequence joins TRBV7-2 and TRBJ2-5, with 15 bases identical to TRBD2. J was trimmed by 2 bases and V by 5 bases; bases with no gene match: 3. This CDR3 is built from 16 residues. Germline CDR1 is SGHTA and CDR2 is FQGNSA. DNA for the CDR3: TGTGCCAGCAGCCGGACTAGCGGGAGGGCTCAAGAGACCCAGTACTTC. The encoded protein is CASSRTSGRAQETQYF.

The chain is built from TRBV18 and TRBJ2-1, with TRBD1 identical over 8 bases. The CDR3 totals 15 residues. CDR1 is KGHSH and CDR2 is LQKENI in the germline V gene. Trimming removed 6 bases from V and 1 base from J; junction bases left unmatched: 5. As DNA, the CDR3 is TGTGCCAGCTCCTACGGACAGGGTTCCTACAATGAGCAGTTCTTC. Translated, it gives CASSYGQGSYNEQFF. Drawing the rest from reference TRBV18 and TRBJ2-1, the complete variable domain is NAGVMQNPRHLVRRRGQEARLRCSPMKGHSHVYWYRQLPEEGLKFMVYLQKENIIDESGMPKERFSAEFPKEGPSILRIQQVVRGDSAAYFCASSYGQGSYNEQFFGPGTRLTVL.

This clone was detected a few times. One end of the junction is discordant with germline, which a read error may explain. The rearrangement links TRBV9 to TRBJ2-1; 9 bases agree with TRBD2. The CDR3 length is 14 residues. Germline V lookup: CDR1 SGDLS, CDR2 YYNGEE. CDR3 amino acids: CASSSGLVAGEQFF. CDR3 sequence (DNA): TGTGCCAGCAGCTCGGGACTGGTAGCGGGAGAGCAATTCTTC.

This clone came up a few times. This sample also contains other DNA sequences that code for the same CDR3. The chain combines TRBV9 with TRBJ2-1; the D is unclear. This CDR3 is built from 12 residues. The V gene's germline CDR1 is SGDLS and CDR2 YYNGEE. Deletions cut 2 bases from V and 7 bases from J, with 7 bases between. The chain's CDR3 is CASSVGVNEQFF. The CDR3 DNA sequence: TGTGCCAGCAGCGTCGGAGTTAATGAGCAGTTCTTC.

In its sample, this clone was seen a few times. V usage is TRBV27 and J usage is TRBJ2-1; tentatively, D is TRBD1 (5 bases). Germline CDR1 reads MNHEY; CDR2 reads SMNVEV (reference sequence). The CDR3 length is 16 residues. V shed 1 base and J shed 7 bases, with 17 bases lying between them. The CDR3 nucleotides read TGTGCCAGCAGTTTATTAGCAGGGCGAACGGGTAATGAGCAGTTCTTC. Translation gives CASSLLAGRTGNEQFF.

This chain connects TRBV7-2 to TRBJ2-1; the match to TRBD1 covers 9 bases. Looked up from germline, CDR1 is SGHTA and CDR2 is FQGNSA. V gave up 5 bases and J gave up 7 bases; unmatched junction bases: 9. The CDR3 has 15 residues. The CDR3, as DNA: TGTGCCAGCAGCCCCGGGGATGGGACAGGGAATGAGCAGTTCTTC. This codes for CASSPGDGTGNEQFF.

J is TRBJ2-1 and V is TRBV14, with 7 positions matching TRBD1. Per germline, CDR1 SGHDN and CDR2 FVKESK. The junction had 6 bases not matched to a gene; V was cut back by 1 base and J by 3 bases. This CDR3 has 16 residues. The chain's CDR3 is CASSQAVRTGYNEQFF. The DNA for the CDR3 is TGTGCCAGCAGCCAAGCGGTCCGGACAGGCTACAATGAGCAGTTCTTC.

The chain has TRBV19 and TRBJ2-1; 11 bases align to TRBD2. V shed 4 bases and J 9 bases; nucleotides not matched to a gene: 11. CDR1 is LNHDA and CDR2 is SQIVND in the germline V gene (reference sequence). The CDR3 runs to 16 residues. This chain's CDR3 is CASSTTSGRANGEQFF. The DNA for the CDR3 is TGTGCCAGTAGTACAACTAGCGGGAGAGCCAATGGTGAGCAGTTCTTC.

The rearrangement joins TRBV30 to TRBJ1-1; a possible D gene is TRBD1 (6 bases). The CDR3 covers 12 residues. Germline values: CDR1 GTSNPN, CDR2 SVGIG (reference sequence). V lost 2 bases, J lost 7 bases, and 11 bases lay in between. CDR3 sequence: CAWSSAGDEAFF. The CDR3 DNA is TGTGCCTGGAGTTCGGCAGGGGATGAAGCTTTCTTT.

This rearrangement joins TRBV9 to TRBJ2-5; D might be TRBD1 or TRBD2, each matching 6 bases. Germline loops: CDR1 SGDLS, CDR2 YYNGEE. V was shortened by 6 bases and J by 3 bases, with 15 bases between the two germline ends. CDR3 length: 14 residues. CDR3 residues: CASTRGGQKETQYF. The CDR3 region has the DNA TGTGCCAGCACGCGAGGGGGGCAGAAAGAGACCCAGTACTTC.

V is TRBV4-1 and J is TRBJ2-1, with TRBD2 matching over 10 bases. Germline loops: CDR1 MGHRA, CDR2 YSYEKL. After removal of 4 bases from V and 6 bases from J, the junction contained 6 bases not matched to a gene. This CDR3 region has 15 residues. For the CDR3, the DNA is TGCGCCAGCAGCCTCCCGGGACTAGCGAGCAATGAGCAGTTCTTC. Amino acids: CASSLPGLASNEQFF.

A few counts support this clone. This sequence joins TRBV30 and TRBJ2-6; 12 bases line up with TRBD2. Per the germline V gene, CDR1 is GTSNPN and CDR2 is SVGIG (reference sequence). V shed 1 base, J shed 0 bases, and the junction held 4 bases outside the gene matches. The CDR3 covers 18 residues. The CDR3 loop is CAWSDGTSGFSGANVLTF. The CDR3, as DNA: TGTGCCTGGAGTGACGGGACTAGCGGGTTCTCTGGGGCCAACGTCCTGACTTTC.

The chain joins TRBV7-9 to TRBJ2-3; D call uncertain. Germline lookup yields CDR1 SEHNR and CDR2 FQNEAQ (reference sequence). The CDR3 has 11 amino acids. V lost 7 bases, J lost 5 bases, and 7 bases lay in between. The CDR3 reads CASTILDTQYF. In nucleotides, the CDR3 is TGTGCCAGCACCATCCTAGATACGCAGTATTTT. The full variable domain, its missing parts supplied by reference TRBV7-9 and TRBJ2-3, is DTGVSQNPRHKITKRGQNVTFRCDPISEHNRLYWYRQTLGQGPEFLTYFQNEAQLEKSRLLSDRFSAERPKGSFSTLEIQRTEQGDSAMYLCASTILDTQYFGPGTRLTVL.

The sample holds a few counts of this clone. This chain joins TRBV10-3 and TRBJ2-3, with 7 positions matching TRBD2. Germline-derived CDR1 and CDR2 are ENHRY and SYGVKD. V lost 10 bases, J lost 1 base, and 8 bases stayed unmatched. The CDR3 contains 14 residues. Here the CDR3 DNA reads TGTGCCACCTGGACTAGGGGTGGCACAGATACGCAGTATTTT. As protein: CATWTRGGTDTQYF.